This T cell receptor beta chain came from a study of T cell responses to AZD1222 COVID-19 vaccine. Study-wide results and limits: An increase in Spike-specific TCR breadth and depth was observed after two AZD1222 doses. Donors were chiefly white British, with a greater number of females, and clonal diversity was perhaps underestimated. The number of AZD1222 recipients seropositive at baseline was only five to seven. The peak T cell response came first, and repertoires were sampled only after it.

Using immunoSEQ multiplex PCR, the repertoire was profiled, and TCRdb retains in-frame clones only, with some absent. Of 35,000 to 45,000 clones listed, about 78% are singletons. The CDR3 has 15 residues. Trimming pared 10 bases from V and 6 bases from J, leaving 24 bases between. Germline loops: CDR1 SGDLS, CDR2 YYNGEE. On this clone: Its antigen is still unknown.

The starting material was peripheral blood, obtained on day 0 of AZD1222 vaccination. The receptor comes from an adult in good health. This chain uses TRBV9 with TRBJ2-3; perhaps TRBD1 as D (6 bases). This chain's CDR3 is CASSPRDNSGDTQYF. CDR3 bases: TGTGCCTCCTCCCCCCGGGACAACTCGGGGGATACGCAGTATTTT.